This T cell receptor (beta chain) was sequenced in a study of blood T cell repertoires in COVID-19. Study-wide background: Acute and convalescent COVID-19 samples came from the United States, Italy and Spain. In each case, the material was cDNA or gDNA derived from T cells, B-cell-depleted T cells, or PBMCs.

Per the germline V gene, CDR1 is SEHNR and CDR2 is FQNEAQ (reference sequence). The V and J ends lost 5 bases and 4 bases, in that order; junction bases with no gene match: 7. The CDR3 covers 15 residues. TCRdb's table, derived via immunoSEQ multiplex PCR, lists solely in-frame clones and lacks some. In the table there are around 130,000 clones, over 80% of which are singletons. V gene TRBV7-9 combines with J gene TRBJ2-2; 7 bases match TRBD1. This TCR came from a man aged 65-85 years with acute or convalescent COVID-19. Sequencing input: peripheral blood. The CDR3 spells CASSSRDSGTGELFF. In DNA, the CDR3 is TGTGCCAGCAGCAGCCGGGACAGTGGCACCGGGGAGCTGTTTTTT. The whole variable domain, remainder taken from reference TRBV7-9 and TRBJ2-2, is DTGVSQNPRHKITKRGQNVTFRCDPISEHNRLYWYRQTLGQGPEFLTYFQNEAQLEKSRLLSDRFSAERPKGSFSTLEIQRTEQGDSAMYLCASSSRDSGTGELFFGEGSRLTVL.